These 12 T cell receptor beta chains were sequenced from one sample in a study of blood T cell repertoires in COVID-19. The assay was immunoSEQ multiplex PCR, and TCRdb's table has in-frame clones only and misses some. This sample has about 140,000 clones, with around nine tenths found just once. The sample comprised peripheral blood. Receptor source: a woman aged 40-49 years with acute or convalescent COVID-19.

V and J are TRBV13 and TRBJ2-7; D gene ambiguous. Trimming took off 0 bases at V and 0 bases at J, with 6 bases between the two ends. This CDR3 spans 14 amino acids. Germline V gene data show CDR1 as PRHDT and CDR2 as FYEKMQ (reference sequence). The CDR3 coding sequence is TGTGCCAGCAGCTTAGGGGCCAGCTCCTACGAGCAGTACTTC. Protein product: CASSLGASSYEQYF. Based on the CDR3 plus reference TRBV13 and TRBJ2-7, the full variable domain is AAGVIQSPRHLIKEKRETATLKCYPIPRHDTVYWYQQGPGQDPQFLISFYEKMQSDKGSIPDRFSAQQFSDYHSELNMSSLELGDSALYFCASSLGASSYEQYFGPGTRLTVT.

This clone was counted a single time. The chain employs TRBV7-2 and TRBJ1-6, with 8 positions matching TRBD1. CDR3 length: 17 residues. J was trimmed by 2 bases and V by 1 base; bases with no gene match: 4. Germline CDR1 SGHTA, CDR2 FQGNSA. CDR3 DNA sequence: TGTGCCAGCAGCTTAGAAAGGACAGGGCCCTATAATTCACCCCTCCACTTT. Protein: CASSLERTGPYNSPLHF.

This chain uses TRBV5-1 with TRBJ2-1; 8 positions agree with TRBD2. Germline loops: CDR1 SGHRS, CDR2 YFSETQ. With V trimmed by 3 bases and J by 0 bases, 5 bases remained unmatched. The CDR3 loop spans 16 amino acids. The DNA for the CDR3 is TGCGCCAGCAGCTCTCGGCGGGGGGCCTCCTACAATGAGCAGTTCTTC. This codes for CASSSRRGASYNEQFF.

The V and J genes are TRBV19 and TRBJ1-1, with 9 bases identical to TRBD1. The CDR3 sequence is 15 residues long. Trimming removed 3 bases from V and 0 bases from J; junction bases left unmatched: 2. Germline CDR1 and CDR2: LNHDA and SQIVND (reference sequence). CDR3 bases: TGTGCCAGTAGTATGACAGGGGGATTGAACACTGAAGCTTTCTTT. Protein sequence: CASSMTGGLNTEAFF.

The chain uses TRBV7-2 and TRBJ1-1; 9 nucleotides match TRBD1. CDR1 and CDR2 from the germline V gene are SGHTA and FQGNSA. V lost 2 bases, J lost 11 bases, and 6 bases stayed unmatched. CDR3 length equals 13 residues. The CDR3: CASSLLRTGEAFF. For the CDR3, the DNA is TGTGCCAGCAGCTTACTCCGGACAGGGGAGGCTTTCTTT. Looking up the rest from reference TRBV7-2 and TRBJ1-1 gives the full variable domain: GAGVSQSPSNKVTEKGKDVELRCDPISGHTALYWYRQSLGQGLEFLIYFQGNSAPDKSGLPSDRFSAERTGGSVSTLTIQRTQQEDSAVYLCASSLLRTGEAFFGQGTRLTVV.

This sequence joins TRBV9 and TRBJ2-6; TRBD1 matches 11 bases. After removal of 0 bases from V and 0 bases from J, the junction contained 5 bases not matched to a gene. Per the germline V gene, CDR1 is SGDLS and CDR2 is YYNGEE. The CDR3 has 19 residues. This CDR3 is CASSVAMGTGGSGANVLTF. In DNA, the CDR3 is TGTGCCAGCAGCGTAGCTATGGGGACAGGGGGCTCTGGGGCCAACGTCCTGACTTTC.

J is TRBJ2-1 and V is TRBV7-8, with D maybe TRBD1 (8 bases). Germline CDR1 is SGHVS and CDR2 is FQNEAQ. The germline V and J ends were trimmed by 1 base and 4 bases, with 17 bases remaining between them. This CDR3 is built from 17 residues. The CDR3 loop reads CASSLGRGRERYNEQFF. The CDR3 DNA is TGTGCCAGCAGCTTAGGCAGGGGGCGGGAGAGGTACAATGAGCAGTTCTTC.

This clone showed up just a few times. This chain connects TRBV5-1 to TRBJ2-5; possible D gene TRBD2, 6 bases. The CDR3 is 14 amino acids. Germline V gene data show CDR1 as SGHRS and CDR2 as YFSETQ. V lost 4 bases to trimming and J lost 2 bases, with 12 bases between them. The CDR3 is CASSVDYSQETQYF. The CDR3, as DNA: TGCGCCAGCAGCGTGGACTATTCACAAGAGACCCAGTACTTC.

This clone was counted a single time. Here the CDR3 reads CASSRQGANTEAFF. The CDR3 DNA sequence: TGTGCCAGTAGTAGACAGGGGGCGAACACTGAAGCTTTCTTT. The V call is TRBV19, the J call TRBJ1-1; 10 bases map to TRBD1. This CDR3 is 14 amino acids long. Germline V CDR1 and CDR2: LNHDA, SQIVND (reference sequence). J was trimmed by 1 base and V by 4 bases; bases with no gene match: 0. Combining the CDR3 with reference TRBV19 and TRBJ1-1 gives the whole variable domain DGGITQSPKYLFRKEGQNVTLSCEQNLNHDAMYWYRQDPGQGLRLIYYSQIVNDFQKGDIAEGYSVSREKKESFPLTVTSAQKNPTAFYLCASSRQGANTEAFFGQGTRLTVV.

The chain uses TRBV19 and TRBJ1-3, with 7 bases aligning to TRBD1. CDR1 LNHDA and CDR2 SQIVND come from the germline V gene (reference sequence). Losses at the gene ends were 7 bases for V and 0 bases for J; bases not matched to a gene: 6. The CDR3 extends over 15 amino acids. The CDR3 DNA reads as TGTGCCAGTAATCCGACAGGGAGCTCTGGAAACACCATATATTTT. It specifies CASNPTGSSGNTIYF.

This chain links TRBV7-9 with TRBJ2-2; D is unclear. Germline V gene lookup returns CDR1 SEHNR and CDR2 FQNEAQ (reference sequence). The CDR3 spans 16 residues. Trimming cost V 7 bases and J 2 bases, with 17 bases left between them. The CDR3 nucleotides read TGTGCCAGCATCCGTTCTGCGGCGGCCAACACCGGGGAGCTGTTTTTT. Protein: CASIRSAAANTGELFF.

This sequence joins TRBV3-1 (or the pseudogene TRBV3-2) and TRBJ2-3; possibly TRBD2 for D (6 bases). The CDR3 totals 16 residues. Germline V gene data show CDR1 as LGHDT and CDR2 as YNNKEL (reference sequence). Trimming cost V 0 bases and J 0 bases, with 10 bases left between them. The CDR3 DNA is TGTGCCAGCAGCCAAGAGCCGGGGGTTAGCACAGATACGCAGTATTTT. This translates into CASSQEPGVSTDTQYF.